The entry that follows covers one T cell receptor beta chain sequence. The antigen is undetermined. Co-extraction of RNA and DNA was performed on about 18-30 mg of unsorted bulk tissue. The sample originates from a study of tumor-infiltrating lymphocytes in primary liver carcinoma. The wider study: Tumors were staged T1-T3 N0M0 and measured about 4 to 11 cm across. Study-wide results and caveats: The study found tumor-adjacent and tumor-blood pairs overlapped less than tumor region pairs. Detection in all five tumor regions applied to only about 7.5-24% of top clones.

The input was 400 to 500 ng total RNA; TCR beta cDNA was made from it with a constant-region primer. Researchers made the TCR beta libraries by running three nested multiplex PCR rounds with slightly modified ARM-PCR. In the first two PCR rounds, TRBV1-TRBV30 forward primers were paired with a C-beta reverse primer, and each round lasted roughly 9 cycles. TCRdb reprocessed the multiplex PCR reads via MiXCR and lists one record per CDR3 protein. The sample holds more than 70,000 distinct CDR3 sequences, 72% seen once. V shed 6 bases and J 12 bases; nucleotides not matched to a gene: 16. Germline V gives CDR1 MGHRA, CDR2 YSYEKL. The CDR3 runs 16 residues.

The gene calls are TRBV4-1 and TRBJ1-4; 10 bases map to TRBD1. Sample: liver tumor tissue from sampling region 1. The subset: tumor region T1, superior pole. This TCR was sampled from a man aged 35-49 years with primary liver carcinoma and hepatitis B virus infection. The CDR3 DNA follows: TGCGCCAGCAGTCAATGGCCGGGGACAGGGGCACAAGAACTGTTTTTT. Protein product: CASSQWPGTGAQELFF.